A selection of T cell receptor beta chains follows, all from one sample in a study of T-cell reconstitution after alpha-beta-depleted transplantation in children. TCRdb itself ran the PCR reads through MiXCR, one entry per CDR3 protein. The sample has almost 250,000 distinct CDR3 sequences, roughly 23% seen once. Sequenced here: PBMCs, sampled before TCRalphabeta/CD19-depleted stem cell transplant. These TCRs come from a girl aged 2-10 years with Fanconi anemia, due to receive a stem cell transplant. CDR3s include the opening cysteine and the closing phenylalanine or tryptophan. D genes are given only for firm matches. Only part of the rows carry a size: once, few, many, or a class if the clone is expanded.

clone_size d_call j_call v_call cdr3_aa cdr3_nt
- - TRBJ2-1 TRBV20-1 CSARDVRRGLYNEQFF TGCAGTGCTAGAGATGTGCGGCGGGGGCTTTACAATGAGCAGTTCTTC
many TRBD1 TRBJ2-1 TRBV29-1 CSVGQGHTNEQFF TGCAGCGTCGGACAGGGTCATACCAATGAGCAGTTCTTC
few - TRBJ1-1 TRBV7-8 CASSIAVGAEAFF TGTGCCAGCAGTATTGCGGTAGGGGCTGAAGCTTTCTTT
many TRBD2 TRBJ2-1 TRBV6-4 CGGGGTRNEQFF TGTGGGGGCGGGGGGACTCGCAATGAGCAGTTCTTC
- TRBD2 TRBJ2-7 TRBV20-1 CSARAPLAGGPWEQYF TGCAGTGCTAGAGCCCCCCTAGCGGGAGGGCCTTGGGAGCAGTACTTC
many TRBD1 TRBJ1-6 TRBV12-3/TRBV12-4 CASTRTGGNSPLHF TGTGCCAGCACCCGGACAGGGGGTAATTCACCCCTCCACTTT
- - TRBJ1-5 TRBV5-1 CASSLGQFANQPQHF TGCGCCAGCAGCTTGGGACAGTTCGCGAATCAGCCCCAGCATTTT
many - TRBJ2-5 TRBV28 CASSLGGLQETQYF TGTGCCAGCAGTCTCGGGGGCCTCCAAGAGACCCAGTACTTC
few TRBD2 TRBJ2-1 TRBV4-2 CASSLAGGHYNEQFF TGTGCCAGCAGCCTAGCGGGGGGGCATTACAATGAGCAGTTCTTC
- TRBD2 TRBJ2-5 TRBV20-1 CSALTSGSQETQYF TGCAGTGCGTTGACTAGCGGGAGCCAAGAGACCCAGTACTTC
few - TRBJ2-1 TRBV20-1 CSAASYRGAGSYNEQFF TGCAGTGCTGCCTCCTATCGGGGAGCAGGGTCTTACAATGAGCAGTTCTTC
few TRBD2 TRBJ2-1 TRBV20-1 CSALLSGRGDEQFF TGCAGTGCTCTCCTTAGCGGGAGAGGCGATGAGCAGTTCTTC
once - TRBJ2-7 TRBV20-1 CSARDREGLYEQYF TGCAGTGCTAGAGACAGGGAAGGGTTGTACGAGCAGTACTTC
- TRBD1 TRBJ1-6 TRBV6-5 CASSNRGHNSPLHF TGTGCCAGCAGTAACAGGGGGCATAATTCACCCCTCCACTTT
- TRBD1 TRBJ1-1 TRBV29-1 CSVETQGAWTEAFF TGCAGCGTTGAGACACAGGGGGCGTGGACTGAAGCTTTCTTT
many - TRBJ1-2 TRBV20-1 CSARDNVNYGYTF TGCAGTGCTAGAGATAACGTTAACTATGGCTACACCTTC
- - TRBJ1-1 TRBV10-3 CAITPGRMNTEAFF TGTGCCATCACGCCAGGGAGGATGAACACTGAAGCTTTCTTT
few - TRBJ2-7 TRBV4-1 CASSLLPGLPYEQYF TGCGCCAGCAGCCTACTCCCGGGCCTGCCTTACGAGCAGTACTTC
- TRBD2 TRBJ2-3 TRBV11-2 CASSSTSGGFTDTQYF TGTGCCAGCAGCTCGACTAGCGGGGGATTCACAGATACGCAGTATTTT
many TRBD1 TRBJ1-2 TRBV5-1 CASSLNRGGGYTF TGCGCCAGCAGCTTGAACAGGGGAGGGGGCTACACCTTC
- TRBD1 TRBJ2-1 TRBV30 CASGTGAYNEQFF TGTGCCAGCGGGACAGGGGCTTACAATGAGCAGTTCTTC
- - TRBJ2-1 TRBV7-3 CASSLGSEQFF TGTGCCAGCAGCTTGGGGAGTGAGCAGTTCTTC
many - TRBJ2-2 TRBV10-3 CAISESWAGERTGELFF TGTGCCATCAGTGAGTCTTGGGCAGGGGAGCGCACCGGGGAGCTGTTTTTT
- - TRBJ2-1 TRBV2 CATPKLERAYNEQFF TGTGCCACCCCGAAGTTGGAGCGGGCATACAATGAGCAGTTCTTC
many TRBD2 TRBJ2-2 TRBV6-5 CASRYGTSDTGELFF TGTGCCAGCAGATACGGGACTAGCGACACCGGGGAGCTGTTTTTT
many TRBD2 TRBJ2-7 TRBV5-1 CASSLTSGRNEQYF TGCGCCAGCAGCTTAACTAGCGGGAGGAACGAGCAGTACTTC
- TRBD2 TRBJ2-3 TRBV20-1 CSATGTSIGGGTTDTQYF TGCAGTGCTACTGGGACTAGCATAGGAGGAGGGACCACAGATACGCAGTATTTT
- TRBD1 TRBJ2-1 TRBV7-6 CASSFEAIRGHEQFF TGTGCCAGCAGCTTTGAGGCGATCAGGGGGCATGAGCAGTTCTTC
many - TRBJ2-5 TRBV25-1 CASSAKQTQYF TGTGCCAGCAGTGCCAAACAGACCCAGTACTTC
many - TRBJ2-7 TRBV29-1 CSGGGSSYEQYF TGCAGCGGTGGCGGGTCTTCCTACGAGCAGTACTTC
few TRBD1 TRBJ2-1 TRBV29-1 CSAPGQGNYNEQFF TGCAGCGCACCCGGACAGGGAAACTACAATGAGCAGTTCTTC
few TRBD2 TRBJ2-1 TRBV7-2 CASSLYGLAFRNEQFF TGTGCCAGCAGCTTATACGGACTAGCTTTTCGAAATGAGCAGTTCTTC
many TRBD2 TRBJ2-1 TRBV29-1 CSVERLAFYNEQFF TGCAGCGTTGAGAGACTAGCGTTTTACAATGAGCAGTTCTTC
- TRBD2 TRBJ2-5 TRBV5-1 CASSLGLAGGIPETQYF TGCGCCAGCAGCTTAGGCCTAGCGGGGGGCATCCCGGAGACCCAGTACTTC
many - TRBJ2-1 TRBV20-1 CSARDGRRGEQFF TGCAGTGCTAGAGATGGGAGGAGGGGTGAGCAGTTCTTC
few TRBD2 TRBJ2-2 TRBV7-2 CASSFLAGGPDTGELFF TGTGCCAGCAGCTTCCTAGCGGGAGGGCCTGACACCGGGGAGCTGTTTTTT
- TRBD1 TRBJ1-4 TRBV4-2 CASSPRDREEKLFF TGTGCCAGCAGCCCCCGGGACAGGGAAGAAAAACTGTTTTTT
- - TRBJ2-1 TRBV24-1 CATSDMGSSSYNEQFF TGTGCCACCAGTGATATGGGGAGCAGCTCCTACAATGAGCAGTTCTTC
- TRBD1 TRBJ2-7 TRBV28 CASSPQDRGVSGEQYF TGTGCCAGCAGTCCACAAGACAGGGGGGTCAGTGGCGAGCAGTACTTC
- - TRBJ2-1 TRBV6-5 CASSYAPRDSEQFF TGTGCCAGCAGTTATGCCCCGCGTGATTCAGAGCAGTTCTTC
- - TRBJ2-5 TRBV15 CATSRGGRGPLVPQYF TGTGCCACCAGCAGGGGAGGTAGGGGGCCGCTGGTGCCCCAGTACTTC
- - TRBJ2-7 TRBV6-1 CASSGTETYEQYF TGTGCCAGCAGTGGGACTGAGACCTACGAGCAGTACTTC
many - TRBJ2-7 TRBV6-5 CASSYAGSEQYF TGTGCCAGCAGTTACGCGGGTTCCGAGCAGTACTTC
- TRBD2 TRBJ2-1 TRBV20-1 CRLAVYNEQFF TGCAGACTAGCGGTCTACAATGAGCAGTTCTTC
many TRBD2 TRBJ2-3 TRBV7-9 CASTLAGAISTDTQYF TGTGCCAGCACCTTAGCGGGAGCGATTAGCACAGATACGCAGTATTTT
- TRBD2 TRBJ2-2 TRBV20-1 CSARTGLAENTGELFF TGCAGTGCTAGGACGGGACTAGCGGAGAACACCGGGGAGCTGTTTTTT
- - TRBJ1-1 TRBV28 CASSLVRGSEAFF TGTGCCAGCAGTTTGGTAAGAGGTTCTGAAGCTTTCTTT
few TRBD1 TRBJ1-1 TRBV6-6 CASSYTYRGLTNTEAFF TGTGCCAGCAGTTACACTTACAGGGGTCTAACGAACACTGAAGCTTTCTTT
once TRBD1 TRBJ2-3 TRBV28 CASSSDRADTQYF TGTGCCAGCAGTTCCGACAGGGCAGATACGCAGTATTTT
- TRBD2 TRBJ2-1 TRBV25-1 CASSIAGATYEQFF TGTGCCAGCAGTATAGCGGGAGCGACATATGAGCAGTTCTTC
many TRBD2 TRBJ2-7 TRBV7-2 CASSLASSGTLYEQYF TGTGCCAGCAGCTTAGCGTCCAGCGGGACCCTATACGAGCAGTACTTC
- - TRBJ2-1 TRBV27 CASSRYRAPYSNEQFF TGTGCCAGCAGTCGATACCGGGCCCCGTATTCCAATGAGCAGTTCTTC
few TRBD2 TRBJ2-2 TRBV3-1 CASSQASGTNTGELFF TGTGCCAGCAGCCAAGCCAGCGGGACGAACACCGGGGAGCTGTTTTTT
many - TRBJ2-5 TRBV6-5 CASSYSMSVQETQYF TGTGCCAGCAGTTACTCGATGTCGGTCCAAGAGACCCAGTACTTC
many - TRBJ1-2 TRBV29-1 CSVGPGAGVDYGYTF TGCAGCGTTGGACCCGGGGCAGGGGTTGACTATGGCTACACCTTC